This T cell receptor beta chain was sequenced in a study of blood T cell repertoires in COVID-19. Study-level background: Some COVID-19 samples were acute and others convalescent; all came from the United States, Italy and Spain. PBMCs, B-cell-depleted T cells, or T cells provided the cDNA or gDNA that made up the material.

Authors' data handling: Amplification of reference gene primers was used by the study to estimate nucleated cell counts. Clones were sequenced by immunoSEQ multiplex PCR, and TCRdb holds only the in-frame ones, with some missing. That table is the source of V, J and clone size, and D and trimming were worked out from the DNA. Found here are around 250,000 clones, approximately 82% of them singletons; the top ten hold less than 4%. Germline V gene sequence: CDR1 SGHTA, CDR2 FQGNSA. The CDR3 is 16 amino acids. V was clipped by 3 bases and J by 2 bases, with 15 bases between them. The specimen was peripheral blood. The source of this sequence is a woman aged 18 to 35 with acute or convalescent COVID-19. The rearrangement joins TRBV7-2 to TRBJ2-3; D is possibly TRBD1 (6 bases). DNA of the CDR3: TGTGCCAGCAGCTTGGGAGTGGGGGCATACACAGATACGCAGTATTTT. Its translation: CASSLGVGAYTDTQYF. Full variable domain (missing parts from reference TRBV7-2 and TRBJ2-3): GAGVSQSPSNKVTEKGKDVELRCDPISGHTALYWYRQSLGQGLEFLIYFQGNSAPDKSGLPSDRFSAERTGGSVSTLTIQRTQQEDSAVYLCASSLGVGAYTDTQYFGPGTRLTVL.